Listed below are T cell receptor beta chains from one sample, sequenced in a study of blood T cell repertoires in COVID-19. Some clones are missing from TCRdb's copy, which holds only in-frame ones; the method was immunoSEQ multiplex PCR. The sample shows 100,000 to 150,000 clones, 85% of them seen only once. The sample taken for sequencing was peripheral blood. The receptors here all came from a man aged 80 or over with active or convalescent COVID-19. Each CDR3 is given with its conserved first and last residue. A D gene is named only where the DNA matches it firmly. Some rows mark clone size as missing; the rest say once, few, many or name a class of expanded clone.

clone_size: once
j_call: TRBJ2-3
d_call: TRBD2
v_call: TRBV6-2/TRBV6-3
cdr3_nt: TGTGCCAGCAGTTACTCGAGGCGGGAGAATACAGATACGCAGTATTTT
cdr3_aa: CASSYSRRENTDTQYF

clone_size: once
j_call: TRBJ2-3
d_call: TRBD2
v_call: TRBV2
cdr3_nt: TGTGCCAGCAGTGGGACTAGCGGGAGTAACAGGGGCACAGATACGCAGTATTTT
cdr3_aa: CASSGTSGSNRGTDTQYF

clone_size: few
j_call: TRBJ1-4
d_call: .
v_call: TRBV18
cdr3_nt: TGTGCCAGCTCAAAGGGGATTGAAAAACTGTTTTTT
cdr3_aa: CASSKGIEKLFF

clone_size: once
j_call: TRBJ1-3
d_call: .
v_call: TRBV29-1
cdr3_nt: TGCAGCGCCACATCTCTCGGAAACACCATATATTTT
cdr3_aa: CSATSLGNTIYF

clone_size: .
j_call: TRBJ1-2
d_call: .
v_call: TRBV6-2/TRBV6-3
cdr3_nt: TGTGCCAGCAGTGCGGGACCTAGAATATATGGCTACACCTTC
cdr3_aa: CASSAGPRIYGYTF

clone_size: .
j_call: TRBJ1-2
d_call: .
v_call: TRBV5-6
cdr3_nt: TGTGCCAGCAGCTTGGCCCGGGGCTACACCTTC
cdr3_aa: CASSLARGYTF

clone_size: .
j_call: TRBJ1-1
d_call: .
v_call: TRBV29-1
cdr3_nt: TGCAGCGTTATCTCCAGGGGCTTGGGCACTGAAGCTTTCTTT
cdr3_aa: CSVISRGLGTEAFF

clone_size: .
j_call: TRBJ2-1
d_call: TRBD2
v_call: TRBV10-3
cdr3_nt: TGTGCCATCAGTGGGGGGGGAGGATACAATGAGCAGTTCTTC
cdr3_aa: CAISGGGGYNEQFF

clone_size: .
j_call: TRBJ2-3
d_call: TRBD2
v_call: TRBV13
cdr3_nt: TGTGCCAGCAGCTTAGGACGACTAGCGGGGGGGCAGGGTACAGATACGCAGTATTTT
cdr3_aa: CASSLGRLAGGQGTDTQYF

clone_size: .
j_call: TRBJ2-7
d_call: TRBD2
v_call: TRBV5-5
cdr3_nt: TGTGCCAGCAGCTTGAGGCCCGGACTAGCGGGATTTGGCGAGCAGTACTTC
cdr3_aa: CASSLRPGLAGFGEQYF

clone_size: .
j_call: TRBJ2-5
d_call: TRBD2
v_call: TRBV9
cdr3_nt: TGTGCCAGCAGCGTAGTGGGGACTAGCGGACAAGAGACCCAGTACTTC
cdr3_aa: CASSVVGTSGQETQYF

clone_size: .
j_call: TRBJ1-1
d_call: TRBD1
v_call: TRBV28
cdr3_nt: TGTGCCACCAGGGGGGGGCCGGGGAACACTGAAGCTTTCTTT
cdr3_aa: CATRGGPGNTEAFF

clone_size: .
j_call: TRBJ1-2
d_call: .
v_call: TRBV6-2/TRBV6-3
cdr3_nt: TGTGCCAGCAGTTACTCATACCTGGACCTACCCAGGGACTATGGCTACACCTTC
cdr3_aa: CASSYSYLDLPRDYGYTF

clone_size: few
j_call: TRBJ2-2
d_call: TRBD2
v_call: TRBV11-2
cdr3_nt: TGTGCCAGCAGCTTAGAGCGGGGGGCCAACACCGGGGAGCTGTTTTTT
cdr3_aa: CASSLERGANTGELFF

clone_size: .
j_call: TRBJ2-6
d_call: TRBD1
v_call: TRBV28
cdr3_nt: TGTGCCAGCAGCGGAACCGGGACAGGCCTCTCTGGGGCCAACGTCCTGACTTTC
cdr3_aa: CASSGTGTGLSGANVLTF

clone_size: .
j_call: TRBJ1-2
d_call: TRBD1
v_call: TRBV20-1
cdr3_nt: TGCAGTGCTAGTCCTGGGACAGGAAGACAGTATGGCTACACCTTC
cdr3_aa: CSASPGTGRQYGYTF

clone_size: .
j_call: TRBJ1-4
d_call: .
v_call: TRBV6-5
cdr3_nt: TGTGCCAGCAGTTACTCGACGTTCGGGGGAGAAAAACTGTTTTTT
cdr3_aa: CASSYSTFGGEKLFF

clone_size: .
j_call: TRBJ1-2
d_call: TRBD1
v_call: TRBV29-1
cdr3_nt: TGCAGCGTCCAGGAGCAGGGGGCTTATGGCTACACCTTC
cdr3_aa: CSVQEQGAYGYTF

clone_size: few
j_call: TRBJ2-1
d_call: .
v_call: TRBV9
cdr3_nt: TGTGCCAGCAGCGTAGAACCCACTAGAGGGGGGGACAATGAGCAGTTCTTC
cdr3_aa: CASSVEPTRGGDNEQFF

clone_size: .
j_call: TRBJ1-5
d_call: .
v_call: TRBV5-6
cdr3_nt: TGTGCCAGCAGCTTCGGGGGTACAGCCAATCAGCCCCAGCATTTT
cdr3_aa: CASSFGGTANQPQHF

clone_size: .
j_call: TRBJ2-7
d_call: .
v_call: TRBV6-2/TRBV6-3
cdr3_nt: TGTGCCAGCAGCCCCGTCGGGGTCGCCGCCCGCGAGCAGTACTTC
cdr3_aa: CASSPVGVAAREQYF

clone_size: .
j_call: TRBJ1-5
d_call: TRBD1
v_call: TRBV30
cdr3_nt: TGTGCCTGGAGTGTACAATCATGGGACAGGTACAATCAGGGGAAATACAATCAGCCCCAGCATTTT
cdr3_aa: CAWSVQSWDRYNQGKYNQPQHF

clone_size: .
j_call: TRBJ2-1
d_call: TRBD1
v_call: TRBV7-8
cdr3_nt: TGTGCCAGCAGCTTAATGCGGCCCGGGACAGGGAAGGTTAATGAGCAGTTCTTC
cdr3_aa: CASSLMRPGTGKVNEQFF

clone_size: .
j_call: TRBJ2-2
d_call: .
v_call: TRBV28
cdr3_nt: TGTGCCAGCAGTTTGATGGGGGGTGGGGAGCTGTTTTTT
cdr3_aa: CASSLMGGGELFF

clone_size: .
j_call: TRBJ1-4
d_call: .
v_call: TRBV27
cdr3_nt: TGTGCCAGCAGCCCCGTCGGGGGAAAACTGTTTTTT
cdr3_aa: CASSPVGGKLFF

clone_size: few
j_call: TRBJ1-5
d_call: .
v_call: TRBV12-3/TRBV12-4
cdr3_nt: TGTGCCAGCAATATCAGGAATCAGCCCCAGCATTTT
cdr3_aa: CASNIRNQPQHF

clone_size: .
j_call: TRBJ1-1
d_call: TRBD1
v_call: TRBV10-3
cdr3_nt: TGTGCCATCAGTGAGTCTGGCAGGGGGCTGAACACTGAAGCTTTCTTT
cdr3_aa: CAISESGRGLNTEAFF

clone_size: .
j_call: TRBJ2-5
d_call: TRBD2
v_call: TRBV4-2
cdr3_nt: TGTGCCAGCAGCCAAGATCGGAAGACTAGCGGGAGAAACCAAGAGACCCAGTACTTC
cdr3_aa: CASSQDRKTSGRNQETQYF

clone_size: .
j_call: TRBJ1-5
d_call: TRBD1
v_call: TRBV19
cdr3_nt: TGTGCCAGTACCCCGGGACAGGGGGTAGTCGGCAATCAGCCCCAGCATTTT
cdr3_aa: CASTPGQGVVGNQPQHF

clone_size: .
j_call: TRBJ2-1
d_call: .
v_call: TRBV3-1/TRBV3-2
cdr3_nt: TGTGCCAGCAGCCAAGATTACGGGTACTCCTACAATGAGCAGTTCTTC
cdr3_aa: CASSQDYGYSYNEQFF

clone_size: .
j_call: TRBJ1-6
d_call: .
v_call: TRBV18
cdr3_nt: TGTGCCAGCTCACCAGCCGGGGACTCCTATAATTCACCCCTCCACTTT
cdr3_aa: CASSPAGDSYNSPLHF

clone_size: .
j_call: TRBJ1-5
d_call: TRBD1
v_call: TRBV18
cdr3_nt: TGTGCCAGCCGCGGGACAGGGGATAGGCAGCCCCAGCATTTT
cdr3_aa: CASRGTGDRQPQHF

clone_size: .
j_call: TRBJ2-3
d_call: TRBD2
v_call: TRBV7-3
cdr3_nt: TGTGCCAGCAGCTTTAGCGGGGCAGAAGATACGCAGTATTTT
cdr3_aa: CASSFSGAEDTQYF

clone_size: .
j_call: TRBJ2-3
d_call: .
v_call: TRBV2
cdr3_nt: TGTGCCAGCAGGAGGGCAGTGATATCTAGCACAGATACGCAGTATTTT
cdr3_aa: CASRRAVISSTDTQYF

clone_size: .
j_call: TRBJ1-5
d_call: .
v_call: TRBV19
cdr3_nt: TGTGCCAGTAGTACATCCCGGCAGGGGTTCGACAATCAGCCCCAGCATTTT
cdr3_aa: CASSTSRQGFDNQPQHF

clone_size: .
j_call: TRBJ2-3
d_call: .
v_call: TRBV7-3
cdr3_nt: TGTGCCAGCAGCTTAACGGCTGTAACAAGCACAGATACGCAGTATTTT
cdr3_aa: CASSLTAVTSTDTQYF

clone_size: once
j_call: TRBJ2-3
d_call: TRBD1
v_call: TRBV6-6
cdr3_nt: TGTGCCAGCAGTCACAGGGGTAGCACAGATACGCAGTATTTT
cdr3_aa: CASSHRGSTDTQYF

clone_size: .
j_call: TRBJ2-7
d_call: TRBD1
v_call: TRBV5-8
cdr3_nt: TGTGCCAGCAGCTCGCCCAGGGGGCGGTGGGAGCAGTACTTC
cdr3_aa: CASSSPRGRWEQYF

clone_size: .
j_call: TRBJ1-4
d_call: TRBD1
v_call: TRBV29-1
cdr3_nt: TGCAGCGTCATCGTGGACAGGGCCTCTGCAACTAATGAAAAACTGTTTTTT
cdr3_aa: CSVIVDRASATNEKLFF

clone_size: .
j_call: TRBJ1-2
d_call: TRBD1
v_call: TRBV5-6
cdr3_nt: TGTGCCAGCAGCCTCTGGGACAGCTTCTACACCTTC
cdr3_aa: CASSLWDSFYTF

clone_size: .
j_call: TRBJ1-2
d_call: .
v_call: TRBV6-5
cdr3_nt: TGTGCCAGCAGTTATCTTACAGCATACAACTATGGCTACACCTTC
cdr3_aa: CASSYLTAYNYGYTF

clone_size: .
j_call: TRBJ2-5
d_call: .
v_call: TRBV2
cdr3_nt: TGTGCCAGCATAGCGGCCGGGCCGCAGTACTTC
cdr3_aa: CASIAAGPQYF

clone_size: few
j_call: TRBJ2-7
d_call: TRBD2
v_call: TRBV29-1
cdr3_nt: TGCAGCGTTGCCGGTGTTCCTTCTAGCGGAAAGATCTCCTACGAGCAGTACTTC
cdr3_aa: CSVAGVPSSGKISYEQYF

clone_size: once
j_call: TRBJ1-1
d_call: .
v_call: TRBV7-9
cdr3_nt: TGTGCCAGCAGCCGCCGAGGAGGAGAACTCATGAACACTGAAGCTTTCTTT
cdr3_aa: CASSRRGGELMNTEAFF

clone_size: few
j_call: TRBJ1-5
d_call: TRBD1
v_call: TRBV10-3
cdr3_nt: TGTGCCATCAGTGAGACAGGGGTTACGGGCAATCAGCCCCAGCATTTT
cdr3_aa: CAISETGVTGNQPQHF

clone_size: .
j_call: TRBJ1-3
d_call: .
v_call: TRBV6-5
cdr3_nt: TGTGCCAGCAGTTCCAGAGGGCCGGGCGGGGGAAACACCATATATTTT
cdr3_aa: CASSSRGPGGGNTIYF

clone_size: .
j_call: TRBJ1-1
d_call: .
v_call: TRBV29-1
cdr3_nt: TGCAGCGTTTGCCAGGGAACTTTGAACACTGAAGCTTTCTTT
cdr3_aa: CSVCQGTLNTEAFF

clone_size: .
j_call: TRBJ2-7
d_call: .
v_call: TRBV5-1
cdr3_nt: TGCGCCAGCAGCTCCGACTCGACCGTCTCCTACGAGCAGTACTTC
cdr3_aa: CASSSDSTVSYEQYF

clone_size: .
j_call: TRBJ1-2
d_call: TRBD1
v_call: TRBV5-1
cdr3_nt: TGCGCCAGCAGCTTGGATGGGCAGGGGGTAATAGGCTATGGCTACACCTTC
cdr3_aa: CASSLDGQGVIGYGYTF

clone_size: .
j_call: TRBJ2-7
d_call: .
v_call: TRBV21-1
cdr3_nt: TGTGCCAGCAGCAAAGCGCGACGGAGCCATGTCTCCTACGAGCAGTACTTC
cdr3_aa: CASSKARRSHVSYEQYF

clone_size: .
j_call: TRBJ2-1
d_call: .
v_call: TRBV7-2
cdr3_nt: TGTGCCAGCAGCCACGTGCCCGGGGGTGAGCAGTTCTTC
cdr3_aa: CASSHVPGGEQFF